This TCR beta chain derives from a study of T cell changes during pregnancy in multiple sclerosis. Produced via immunoSEQ multiplex PCR; TCRdb's table is partial and in-frame only. The sample has 60,000 to 85,000 clones; 80% to 95% are singletons. Germline V gene lookup returns CDR1 SGDLS and CDR2 YYNGEE. The CDR3 is 15 residues long. V was shortened by 0 bases and J by 3 bases, with 10 bases between the two germline ends. This specimen was peripheral blood, taken after pregnancy. The sequence came from a female donor in good health, enrolled as a control in a pregnancy study. This chain joins TRBV9 and TRBJ1-5, with D tentatively TRBD1 (6 bases). CDR3 in amino acids: CASSVGGGPNQPQHF. CDR3 DNA sequence: TGTGCCAGCAGCGTAGGGGGGGGCCCCAATCAGCCCCAGCATTTT.